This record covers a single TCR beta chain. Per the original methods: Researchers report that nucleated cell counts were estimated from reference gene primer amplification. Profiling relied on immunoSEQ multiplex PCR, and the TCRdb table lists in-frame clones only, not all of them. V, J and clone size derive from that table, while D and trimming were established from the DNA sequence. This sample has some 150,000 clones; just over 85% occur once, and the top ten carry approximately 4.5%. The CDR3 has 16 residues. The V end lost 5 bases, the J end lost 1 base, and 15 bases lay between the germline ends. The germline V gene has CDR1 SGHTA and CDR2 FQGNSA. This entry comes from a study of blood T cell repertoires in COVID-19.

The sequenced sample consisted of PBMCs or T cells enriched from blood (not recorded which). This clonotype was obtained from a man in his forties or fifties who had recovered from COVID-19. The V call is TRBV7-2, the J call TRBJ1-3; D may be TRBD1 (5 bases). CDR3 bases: TGTGCCAGCAGCGTCACCCCAGGGTTTTCTGGAAACACCATATATTTT. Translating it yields CASSVTPGFSGNTIYF.